This TCR beta chain was observed in a study of T cell responses to AZD1222 COVID-19 vaccine. Findings of the study overall: Vaccine-associated CD4 TCRs spanned spike, dominant at 160-218 and 743-854. There were mostly white British donors and more females than males, and clonal diversity was possibly underestimated.

Second-dose groups at about 4 or about 12 weeks were pooled. About this clone itself: Its antigen is not known.

Profiled with immunoSEQ multiplex PCR; TCRdb holds only in-frame clones, not every one. The data hold 35,000 to 45,000 clones, with over 80% observed a single time. V lost 4 bases, J lost 6 bases, and 7 bases stayed unmatched. Germline loops: CDR1 SGHNT, CDR2 YYREEE (reference sequence). This CDR3 has 13 residues. The V gene is TRBV5-4, the J gene TRBJ2-7, with 7 nucleotides matching TRBD1. Specimen: peripheral blood, collected 28 days after the second AZD1222 dose. The origin of this receptor is an adult who received the AZD1222 COVID-19 vaccine. The CDR3 loop reads CASSLDRVGEQYF. In nucleotides, the CDR3 is TGTGCCAGCAGCCTTGACAGGGTCGGCGAGCAGTACTTC.